Following are 30 T cell receptor beta chains from one sample sequenced in a study of T cells in Graves' hyperthyroidism and ophthalmopathy. Researchers took RNA transcripts and amplified the TCR beta CDR3 regions from them. First-round RT-PCR with HTBI primers amplified the TCR CDR3 region. TCRdb analysed the multiplex PCR reads with MiXCR anew, one entry per CDR3 protein. The table has around 720,000 distinct CDR3 sequences, roughly a third seen once. The specimen was blood. The receptors derive from a woman between 35 and 50 years old with Graves' hyperthyroidism.

This chain uses TRBV24-1 with TRBJ2-5; 8 positions agree with TRBD2. Germline CDR1 is KGHDR and CDR2 is SFDVKD. The CDR3 sequence is 12 residues long. V trimming: 3 bases; J trimming: 11 bases; junction bases outside the gene matches: 4. CDR3 protein: CATSDQGTSQYF. CDR3 DNA sequence: TGTGCCACCAGTGATCAAGGGACTAGTCAGTACTTC.

V usage is TRBV11-2 and J usage is TRBJ2-6; 8 bases fit TRBD1. V shed 5 bases, J shed 4 bases, and the junction held 16 bases outside the gene matches. The CDR3 runs 19 residues. Germline V gene data show CDR1 as SGHAT and CDR2 as FQNNGV. The CDR3 DNA sequence: TGTGCCAGCAGCCCCCTGGACAGGGCCCAAATTAAGGGGGCCAACGTCCTGACTTTC. Translation gives CASSPLDRAQIKGANVLTF.

The V gene is TRBV6-5, the J gene TRBJ1-1, with TRBD1 matching 7 bases. The CDR3 is 14 residues long. Per the germline V gene, CDR1 is MNHEY and CDR2 is SVGAGI. With 6 bases clipped from V and 5 bases from J, the junction kept 9 bases outside the gene matches. CDR3 sequence (DNA): TGTGCCAGCAGACCAGCAGGGGGAAATACTGAAGCTTTCTTT. Translated, it gives CASRPAGGNTEAFF.

This clonotype was seen a handful of times. V usage is TRBV6-5 and J usage is TRBJ1-2; D not resolved. V was clipped by 3 bases and J by 2 bases, with 16 bases between them. CDR1 is MNHEY, CDR2 SVGAGI, per germline. The CDR3 runs to 16 residues. CDR3 region: CASSYYLGGENYGYTF. The DNA for the CDR3 is TGTGCCAGCAGTTATTACCTGGGCGGCGAAAACTATGGCTACACCTTC.

This clonotype was counted between two and nine times. The chain links TRBV7-6 to TRBJ2-5; D not resolved. Germline lookup yields CDR1 SGHVS and CDR2 FNYEAQ. The CDR3 covers 12 residues. V was clipped by 5 bases and J by 7 bases, with 11 bases between them. CDR3 region: CASSPRAGTQYF. CDR3 DNA sequence: TGTGCCAGCAGCCCCCGGGCCGGGACCCAGTACTTC. The whole variable domain, remainder taken from reference TRBV7-6 and TRBJ2-5, is GAGVSQSPRYKVTKRGQDVALRCDPISGHVSLYWYRQALGQGPEFLTYFNYEAQQDKSGLPNDRFSAERPEGSISTLTIQRTEQRDSAMYRCASSPRAGTQYFGPGTRLLVL.

The chain links TRBV7-2 to TRBJ1-2; D uncertain. The germline V and J ends were trimmed by 5 bases and 7 bases, with 14 bases remaining between them. The CDR3 extends over 13 amino acids. Germline V gene data show CDR1 as SGHTA and CDR2 as FQGNSA. For the CDR3, the DNA is TGTGCCAGCAGCCAGGACCTTGGCTCTGGCTACACCTTC. Protein: CASSQDLGSGYTF.

The sample holds many counts of this clonotype. This chain connects TRBV7-2 to TRBJ1-2, with D uncertain. Trimming took off 0 bases at V and 4 bases at J, with 15 bases between the two ends. In germline, CDR1 is SGHTA, CDR2 FQGNSA. This CDR3 has 16 amino acids. In DNA form, the CDR3 reads TGTGCCAGCAGCTTAGCGTGGGATGGACCGTCCTATGGCTACACCTTC. Its translation is CASSLAWDGPSYGYTF.

The rearrangement uses TRBV13 and TRBJ2-6, with 7 nucleotides matching TRBD1. The junction had 16 bases not matched to a gene; V was cut back by 2 bases and J by 3 bases. The CDR3 is 20 residues long. Looked up from germline, CDR1 is PRHDT and CDR2 is FYEKMQ (reference sequence). The CDR3 loop is CASSLLSGAGGFIGANVLTF. The CDR3 DNA reads as TGTGCCAGCAGCTTATTGTCCGGGGCAGGGGGATTCATTGGGGCCAACGTCCTGACTTTC.

The rearrangement uses TRBV7-8 and TRBJ2-7, with D possibly matching TRBD2 (5 bases). CDR1 and CDR2 from the germline V gene are SGHVS and FQNEAQ. V was cut by 3 bases and J by 3 bases, with 12 bases left in between. This CDR3 region has 14 residues. CDR3 amino acids: CASSLGGRYYEQYF. DNA for the CDR3: TGTGCCAGCAGCTTGGGCGGGCGATACTACGAGCAGTACTTC.

This chain joins TRBV5-5 and TRBJ1-1; 7 positions match TRBD1. Germline trimming cut 10 bases from V and 3 bases from J; bases unmatched to any gene: 15. The germline gives CDR1 SGHKS, CDR2 YYEKEE (reference sequence). The CDR3 extends over 15 amino acids. CDR3 in amino acids: CAVRTAGRGDTEAFF. The DNA for the CDR3 is TGTGCCGTGCGTACCGCTGGCAGGGGGGACACTGAAGCTTTCTTT.

Ten or more counts support this clonotype. This chain joins TRBV20-1 and TRBJ2-7; D remains ambiguous. The CDR3 has 12 amino acids. V was pared by 0 bases and J by 7 bases, with 10 bases between. Germline CDR1 DFQATT, CDR2 SNEGSKA (reference sequence). The CDR3 DNA sequence: TGCAGTGCTAGAGATCGAGGATGGGAGCAGTACTTC. This codes for CSARDRGWEQYF.

This clonotype has a count of ten or more. The chain recombines TRBV29-1 with TRBJ1-4; D is undetermined. CDR1 and CDR2 (germline): SQVTM, ANQGSEA. The germline V and J ends were trimmed by 4 bases and 8 bases, with 11 bases remaining between them. This CDR3 is built from 12 residues. CDR3 nucleotide sequence: TGCAGCGTTGTCACCGATGGGGAAAAACTGTTTTTT. Its protein is CSVVTDGEKLFF.

The gene calls are TRBV11-2 and TRBJ1-5; no clear D gene. V lost 3 bases, J lost 6 bases, and 15 bases lay in between. CDR1 and CDR2 from the germline V gene are SGHAT and FQNNGV. The CDR3 spans 15 residues. This CDR3 is CASSLVLSGTQPQHF. CDR3 in DNA: TGTGCCAGCAGCTTGGTTTTGTCAGGAACTCAGCCCCAGCATTTT.

Worth noting for this clonotype: Its ends do not fully match the called genes, so a read error is possible. V and J are TRBV6-6 and TRBJ2-7; possibly TRBD1 for D (5 bases). Germline-derived CDR1 and CDR2 are MNHNY and SVGAGI (reference sequence). This CDR3 contains 12 residues. The CDR3 loop reads CVSLDTTYEQYF. The CDR3 DNA follows: TGTGTCAGCTTGGACACCACCTACGAGCAGTACTTC.

For the CDR3, the DNA is TGTGCCAGTAGGCCCCACGGACTAGCGGGGCGGGAGACCCAGTACTTC. This codes for CASRPHGLAGRETQYF. The V call is TRBV19, the J call TRBJ2-5; TRBD2 aligns across 12 bases. The CDR3 runs 16 residues. Per germline, CDR1 LNHDA and CDR2 SQIVND (reference sequence). V was clipped by 6 bases and J by 5 bases; unmatched bases: 10.

The chain carries TRBV19 and TRBJ2-2; D remains ambiguous. Germline V gene sequence: CDR1 LNHDA, CDR2 SQIVND (reference sequence). V was pared by 7 bases and J by 7 bases, with 10 bases between. The CDR3 contains 12 residues. The CDR3 DNA sequence: TGTGCCAGTACCCTTTCTGGCGGGGAGCTGTTTTTT. Amino acids: CASTLSGGELFF.

This clonotype was counted a single time. The chain couples TRBV9 to TRBJ2-7, with D unclear. CDR1 is SGDLS, CDR2 YYNGEE, per germline. The CDR3 is 14 amino acids. V was shortened by 7 bases and J by 6 bases, with 20 bases between the two germline ends. CDR3 sequence reads: CASRRGFLGGEQYF. CDR3 nucleotides: TGTGCCAGCCGGAGAGGATTTCTCGGCGGCGAGCAGTACTTC.

This clonotype was counted a single time. The chain is built from TRBV29-1 and TRBJ1-2, with D perhaps TRBD1 (5 bases). The CDR3 is made up of 11 amino acids. The germline V gene encodes CDR1 SQVTM and CDR2 ANQGSEA. V was clipped by 5 bases and J by 8 bases, with 12 bases between them. CDR3: CSVFRDWGYTF. The CDR3 bases are TGCAGCGTTTTCCGGGACTGGGGCTACACCTTC.

The chain has TRBV20-1 and TRBJ1-4; D unclear. This CDR3 comprises 13 residues. Deletions cut 6 bases from V and 7 bases from J, with 15 bases between. CDR1 and CDR2 (germline): DFQATT, SNEGSKA (reference sequence). CDR3 in amino acids: CSARVWAGEKLFF. The CDR3 DNA sequence: TGCAGTGCAAGGGTCTGGGCTGGTGAAAAACTGTTTTTT.

In this sample, this clonotype turned up many times. V and J are TRBV7-9 and TRBJ1-1; TRBD1 is a possible D gene (6 bases). This CDR3 contains 13 residues. Germline-derived CDR1 and CDR2 are SEHNR and FQNEAQ (reference sequence). V dropped 4 bases and J dropped 3 bases, with 9 bases sitting between them. The CDR3 loop reads CASSWGRDTEAFF. The CDR3 DNA reads as TGTGCCAGCAGCTGGGGGCGTGACACTGAAGCTTTCTTT.

Turning to this clonotype: This could be a read error, since a much larger clone is one nucleotide away. The chain recombines TRBV7-9 with TRBJ2-5; 14 bases align to TRBD2. Germline CDR1 SEHNR, CDR2 FQNEAQ (reference sequence). The length of the CDR3 is 15 residues. The CDR3 region is CAGSRGLAGEVTQYF. In DNA, the CDR3 is TGTGCCGGCAGCCGGGGACTAGCGGGAGAGGTGACCCAGTACTTC.

V is TRBV10-1 and J is TRBJ2-1; the D is unclear. Germline V gene sequence: CDR1 WNHNN, CDR2 SYGVQD (reference sequence). The V and J ends lost 0 bases and 10 bases respectively, with 10 bases between them. The CDR3 is made up of 13 amino acids. The CDR3 sequence: CASSESVPWEQFF. CDR3 bases: TGCGCCAGCAGTGAGTCGGTTCCTTGGGAGCAGTTCTTC.

This clonotype occurred many times. The V and J genes are TRBV20-1 and TRBJ1-1, with 9 nucleotides matching TRBD1. V was clipped by 4 bases and J by 4 bases; unmatched bases: 4. Germline V gives CDR1 DFQATT, CDR2 SNEGSKA (reference sequence). CDR3 length equals 13 residues. As DNA, the CDR3 is TGCAGTGCTACCACAGGGGGCCTCACTGAAGCTTTCTTT. It codes for CSATTGGLTEAFF.

The chain uses TRBV15 and TRBJ1-2; perhaps TRBD1 as D (6 bases). Germline values: CDR1 LNHNV, CDR2 YYDKDF (reference sequence). The length of the CDR3 is 16 residues. The V end was cut by 3 bases, the J end by 3 bases, with 17 bases between. The DNA of the CDR3 is TGTGCCACCAGCAGCTACAGGGATCGGGGGCACTATGGCTACACCTTC. Residues: CATSSYRDRGHYGYTF.

The chain employs TRBV9 and TRBJ2-5, with a possible D match to TRBD2 (5 bases). The CDR3 contains 15 residues. The ends were cut back, 0 bases at V and 5 bases at J, with 14 bases in the middle. Germline values: CDR1 SGDLS, CDR2 YYNGEE. CDR3 loop: CASSVGGSVGETQYF. CDR3 in DNA: TGTGCCAGCAGCGTAGGTGGGAGCGTCGGGGAGACCCAGTACTTC.

The V and J genes are TRBV19 and TRBJ1-1, with D possibly being TRBD1 (5 bases). Trimming took off 1 base at V and 5 bases at J, with 11 bases between the two ends. Germline values: CDR1 LNHDA, CDR2 SQIVND (reference sequence). CDR3 length: 14 amino acids. The CDR3: CASSIVLKGTEAFF. The CDR3 nucleotides are TGTGCCAGTAGTATAGTTCTGAAGGGGACTGAAGCTTTCTTT. Full variable domain (rest looked up from reference TRBV19 and TRBJ1-1): DGGITQSPKYLFRKEGQNVTLSCEQNLNHDAMYWYRQDPGQGLRLIYYSQIVNDFQKGDIAEGYSVSREKKESFPLTVTSAQKNPTAFYLCASSIVLKGTEAFFGQGTRLTVV.

This clonotype was detected a few times. J is TRBJ1-1 and V is TRBV28; a possible D gene is TRBD1 (6 bases). Deletions cut 4 bases from V and 10 bases from J, with 13 bases between. CDR1 and CDR2 from the germline V gene are MDHEN and SYDVKM. The CDR3 sequence is 12 residues long. The CDR3 sequence: CASSYYRDSAFF. The CDR3, as DNA: TGTGCCAGCAGTTACTACAGGGACTCAGCTTTCTTT.

The chain joins TRBV7-2 to TRBJ2-7; 7 bases match TRBD2. V lost 0 bases, J lost 5 bases, and 4 bases stayed unmatched. The CDR3 loop spans 14 amino acids. CDR1 is SGHTA and CDR2 is FQGNSA in the germline V gene. In DNA form, the CDR3 reads TGTGCCAGCAGCTTAGCGCGGCGGGGGAACGAGCAGTACTTC. Protein product: CASSLARRGNEQYF.

This clonotype was found a few times. CDR3: CASSLTGTGRGNPSYGYTF. Written as DNA, the CDR3 is TGTGCCAGCAGCCTGACCGGGACAGGGCGGGGGAACCCGTCCTATGGCTACACCTTC. The chain combines TRBV7-6 with TRBJ1-2; 9 bases are a match to TRBD1. The V gene end was trimmed by 5 bases and the J gene end by 4 bases; junction bases not matched to a gene: 20. The CDR3 is 19 residues long. CDR1 is SGHVS and CDR2 is FNYEAQ in the germline V gene. Filled out from reference TRBV7-6 and TRBJ1-2, the complete variable domain reads GAGVSQSPRYKVTKRGQDVALRCDPISGHVSLYWYRQALGQGPEFLTYFNYEAQQDKSGLPNDRFSAERPEGSISTLTIQRTEQRDSAMYRCASSLTGTGRGNPSYGYTFGSGTRLTVV.

In this sample, this clonotype turned up a few times. In DNA, the CDR3 is TGCAGTGCCGGCCCGTTCAGGGGGGGCAATCAGCCCCAGCATTTT. Encoded protein: CSAGPFRGGNQPQHF. The chain has TRBV20-1 and TRBJ1-5, with 7 bases fitting TRBD1. Germline V gene sequence: CDR1 DFQATT, CDR2 SNEGSKA (reference sequence). Trimming at V came to 6 bases and at J to 2 bases, leaving 10 bases not matched to a gene. CDR3 length equals 15 residues.